The clone carrying this T cell receptor beta chain has just a few counts. Preparing the TCRbeta library involved the use of unique molecular identifiers. In TCRdb, the PCR reads were re-called with MiXCR into one record per CDR3 protein. The sample yields hundreds of thousands of distinct CDR3 sequences, approximately 16% seen once. This record comes from a study of T-cell reconstitution after alpha-beta-depleted transplantation in children. V shed 4 bases and J 2 bases; nucleotides not matched to a gene: 15. The CDR3 is 19 residues long. Germline CDR1 KGHDR, CDR2 SFDVKD. This sequence joins TRBV24-1 and TRBJ2-5; TRBD2 matches 10 bases. The receptor's source is a human donor who donated a stem cell graft to a child with acute myeloid leukemia. Sequences were derived from PBMCs from the stem cell graft donor, sampled from the stem cell graft. The CDR3 region is CATSDPASGGRSGQETQYF. In DNA, the CDR3 is TGTGCCACCAGTGACCCGGCTAGCGGGGGACGGTCGGGGCAAGAGACCCAGTACTTC.